This T cell receptor (beta chain) was sequenced during a study of T cells in Graves' hyperthyroidism and ophthalmopathy. V dropped 0 bases and J dropped 4; count of bases not matched to a gene: 5. Looked up from germline, CDR1 is SGHDT and CDR2 is YYEEEE. This CDR3 region has 15 residues. This clonotype appeared a few times. The PBMCs were taken from 10 ml of fresh peripheral blood. Amplification of TCR beta CDR3 regions used RNA as the template. First-round RT-PCR targeting the TCR CDR3 was performed with the HTBI primer set. TCRdb called the multiplex PCR reads again in MiXCR, with one record for every CDR3 protein. This table has approximately 610,000 distinct CDR3 sequences, roughly 17% appearing once.

This sequence was found in a woman between 18 and 30 years old with Graves' hyperthyroidism. The rearrangement joins TRBV5-6 to TRBJ2-3; 7 nucleotides line up with TRBD2. Sequencing was performed on blood. Here the CDR3 reads CASSLDQGGSDTQYF. The CDR3 nucleotides read TGTGCCAGCAGCTTGGATCAGGGAGGGTCAGATACGCAGTATTTT.